The source of this TCR beta chain is a study of OX40 agonist ivuxolimab in advanced cancers. The repertoire was sequenced with immunoSEQ multiplex PCR; TCRdb's copy has only in-frame clones and lacks some. The table lists about 80,000 clones, about 90% of them singletons. This CDR3 spans 11 amino acids. Germline-derived CDR1 and CDR2 are MNHEY and SVGAGI. Of note for this clone: A read error may produce the germline difference seen at one junction end.

The clonotype comes from an adult with an advanced solid tumor such as melanoma, head and neck, liver or kidney cancer. The sample here was CD4+ or CD8+ T cells sorted from blood, taken in a trial of the OX40 agonist ivuxolimab. V usage is TRBV6-5 and J usage is TRBJ2-7, with D hard to call. CDR3 sequence reads: CASSYSFEQYF. The CDR3, as DNA: TGTGCCAGCAGTTACTCCTTCGAGCAGTACTTC.